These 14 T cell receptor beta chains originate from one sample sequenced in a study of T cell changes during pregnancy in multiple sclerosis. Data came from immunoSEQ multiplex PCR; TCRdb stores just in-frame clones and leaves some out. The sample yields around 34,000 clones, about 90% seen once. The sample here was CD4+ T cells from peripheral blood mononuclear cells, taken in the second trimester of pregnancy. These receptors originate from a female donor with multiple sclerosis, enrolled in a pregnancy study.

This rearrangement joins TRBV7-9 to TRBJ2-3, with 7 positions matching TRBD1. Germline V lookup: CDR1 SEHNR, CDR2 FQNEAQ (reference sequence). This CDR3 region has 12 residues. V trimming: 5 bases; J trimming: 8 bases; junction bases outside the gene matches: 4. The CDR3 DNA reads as TGTGCCAGCAGCACAGGGGCTGGTACGCAGTATTTT. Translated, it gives CASSTGAGTQYF.

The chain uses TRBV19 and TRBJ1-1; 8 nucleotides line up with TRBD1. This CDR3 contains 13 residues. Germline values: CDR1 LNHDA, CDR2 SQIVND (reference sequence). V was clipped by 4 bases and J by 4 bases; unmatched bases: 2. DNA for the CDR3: TGTGCCAGTAGTAAAACAGGGGGCACTGAAGCTTTCTTT. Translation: CASSKTGGTEAFF.

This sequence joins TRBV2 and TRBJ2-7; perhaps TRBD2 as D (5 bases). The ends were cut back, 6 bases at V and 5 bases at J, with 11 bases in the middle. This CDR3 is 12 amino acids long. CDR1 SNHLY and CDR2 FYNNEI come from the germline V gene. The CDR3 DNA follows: TGTGCCAGCAGGACTAATGGACACGAGCAGTACTTC. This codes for CASRTNGHEQYF.

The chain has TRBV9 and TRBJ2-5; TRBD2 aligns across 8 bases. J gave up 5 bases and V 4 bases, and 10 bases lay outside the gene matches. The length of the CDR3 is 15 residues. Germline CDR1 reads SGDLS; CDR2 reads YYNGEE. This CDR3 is CASSRGAGGLETQYF. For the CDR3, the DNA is TGTGCCAGCAGCCGGGGGGCGGGAGGTTTGGAGACCCAGTACTTC.

The CDR3 reads CASSRRRARGETQYF. DNA for the CDR3: TGCGCCAGCAGCCGTCGGCGGGCCCGAGGGGAGACCCAGTACTTC. The chain carries TRBV4-3 and TRBJ2-5; D may be TRBD2 (5 bases). From germline, CDR1 is LGHNA and CDR2 YSLEER. This CDR3 contains 15 residues. Trimming took 4 bases from V and 5 from J, leaving 17 bases between them.

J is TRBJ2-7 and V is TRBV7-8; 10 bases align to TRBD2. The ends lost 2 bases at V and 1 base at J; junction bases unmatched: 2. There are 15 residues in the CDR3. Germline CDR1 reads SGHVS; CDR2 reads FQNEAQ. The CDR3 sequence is CASSLPSGSSYEQYF. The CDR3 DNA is TGTGCCAGCAGCTTACCTAGCGGGAGTTCCTACGAGCAGTACTTC.

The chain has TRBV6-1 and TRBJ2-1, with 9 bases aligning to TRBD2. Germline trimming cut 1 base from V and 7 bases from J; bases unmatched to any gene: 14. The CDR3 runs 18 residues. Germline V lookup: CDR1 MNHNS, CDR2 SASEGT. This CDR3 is CASSEEAGGWYFSNEQFF. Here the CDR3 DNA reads TGTGCCAGCAGTGAAGAGGCGGGAGGGTGGTATTTTAGTAATGAGCAGTTCTTC.

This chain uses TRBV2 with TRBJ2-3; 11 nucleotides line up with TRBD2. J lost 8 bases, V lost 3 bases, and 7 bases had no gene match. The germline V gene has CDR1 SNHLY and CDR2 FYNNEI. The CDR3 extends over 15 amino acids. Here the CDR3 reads CASSDTSGSLGTQYF. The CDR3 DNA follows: TGTGCCAGCAGTGATACTAGCGGGAGTCTTGGTACGCAGTATTTT. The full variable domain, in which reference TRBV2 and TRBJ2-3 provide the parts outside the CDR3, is EPEVTQTPSHQVTQMGQEVILRCVPISNHLYFYWYRQILGQKVEFLVSFYNNEISEKSEIFDDQFSVERPDGSNFTLKIRSTKLEDSAMYFCASSDTSGSLGTQYFGPGTRLTVL.

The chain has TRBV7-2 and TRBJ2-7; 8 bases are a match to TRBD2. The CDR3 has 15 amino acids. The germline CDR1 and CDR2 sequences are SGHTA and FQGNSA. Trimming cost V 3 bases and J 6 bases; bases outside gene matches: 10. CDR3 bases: TGTGCCAGCAGCTTTCTTGGGCGGGAGGTGAGCGAGCAGTACTTC. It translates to CASSFLGREVSEQYF.

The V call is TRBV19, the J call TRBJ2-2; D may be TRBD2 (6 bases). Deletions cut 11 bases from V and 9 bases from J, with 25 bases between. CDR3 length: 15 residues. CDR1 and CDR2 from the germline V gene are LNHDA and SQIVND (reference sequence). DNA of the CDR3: TGTGCCGGGGGGATGGGGCGGGGTCGGATACGGGAGCTGTTTTTT. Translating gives CAGGMGRGRIRELFF.

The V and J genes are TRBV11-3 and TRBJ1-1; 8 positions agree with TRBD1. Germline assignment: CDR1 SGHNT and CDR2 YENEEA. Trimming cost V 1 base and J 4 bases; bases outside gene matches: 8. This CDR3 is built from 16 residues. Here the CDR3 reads CASSLGQGIDGTEAFF. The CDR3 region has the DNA TGTGCCAGCAGCTTAGGACAGGGGATTGACGGCACTGAAGCTTTCTTT.

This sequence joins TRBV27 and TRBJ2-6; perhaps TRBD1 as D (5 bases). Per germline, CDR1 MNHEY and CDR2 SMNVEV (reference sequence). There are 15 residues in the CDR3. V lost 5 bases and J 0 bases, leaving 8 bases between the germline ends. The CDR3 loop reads CASSAQASGANVLTF. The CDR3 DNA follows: TGTGCCAGCAGTGCACAGGCCTCTGGGGCCAACGTCCTGACTTTC.

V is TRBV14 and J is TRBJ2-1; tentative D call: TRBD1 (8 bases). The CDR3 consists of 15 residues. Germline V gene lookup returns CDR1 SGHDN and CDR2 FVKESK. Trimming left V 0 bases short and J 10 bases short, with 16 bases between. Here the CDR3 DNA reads TGTGCCAGCAGCCAAGAGGTACACAGGGGGGGAGAGCAGTTCTTC. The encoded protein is CASSQEVHRGGEQFF.

CDR3 coding DNA: TGTGCCAGCAGCCGGGGGGACTACAATGAGCAGTTCTTC. Amino acid sequence: CASSRGDYNEQFF. The chain joins TRBV4-2 to TRBJ2-1; tentatively, D is TRBD2 (6 bases). The CDR3 consists of 13 residues. Deletions cut 4 bases from V and 3 bases from J, with 7 bases between. Germline CDR1 LGHNA, CDR2 YNFKEQ.